Here is one TCR beta chain with its context. Sample-barcoded 5' priming and a J-beta primer mix drove a second PCR of roughly 7 to 11 cycles. TCRdb recomputed calls from the 5' RACE reads with MiXCR, one row per CDR3 protein. The data contain some 700,000 distinct CDR3 sequences, around a fifth of them seen just once; the ten biggest clones take up under 25%. The germline V gene encodes CDR1 SEHNR and CDR2 FQNEAQ (reference sequence). V lost 1 base and J 0 bases, leaving 6 bases between the germline ends. CDR3 length: 14 amino acids. The data were taken from a study of blood T cells in healthy people across ages.

The chain combines TRBV7-9 with TRBJ2-5, with no clear D. The TCR originated in a man between 65 and 79 years old in good health. Specimen: blood. The CDR3 DNA reads as TGTGCCAGCAGCTTAGTACGTTACCAAGAGACCCAGTACTTC. It specifies CASSLVRYQETQYF.